The next 15 T cell receptor beta chains were all read from a single sample in a study of blood T cells in healthy people across ages. Sample-barcoded 5' priming and a J-beta primer mix drove a second PCR of roughly 7 to 11 cycles. TCRdb reprocessed the 5' RACE reads with MiXCR, giving one entry per CDR3 protein. This sample carries fewer than 1 million distinct CDR3 sequences, under 55% of them seen once, and the ten largest clones take around 18%. Material for sequencing was blood. The receptors stem from a man aged 60 to 75 in good health.

The V and J genes are TRBV2 and TRBJ1-1; 8 nucleotides line up with TRBD1. CDR3 size: 20 residues. J was trimmed by 6 bases and V by 6 bases; bases with no gene match: 27. Germline CDR1 is SNHLY and CDR2 is FYNNEI. The CDR3 is CASSLPSTGAGVSPLPEAFF. Written as DNA, the CDR3 is TGTGCCAGCAGCCTACCTTCGACAGGGGCAGGTGTAAGTCCCCTGCCTGAAGCTTTCTTT.

This clonotype appeared a few times. The gene calls are TRBV6-6 and TRBJ2-3; 8 nucleotides align to TRBD1. After removal of 6 bases from V and 4 bases from J, the junction contained 3 bases not matched to a gene. This CDR3 has 13 amino acids. From germline, CDR1 is MNHNY and CDR2 SVGAGI (reference sequence). The CDR3 DNA is TGTGCCAGCAGGGACAGGGACGCAGATACGCAGTATTTT. Amino acids: CASRDRDADTQYF.

This clonotype has more than one count but fewer than ten. V and J are TRBV20-1 and TRBJ1-5, with TRBD1 matching 9 bases. The trim removed 5 bases at V and 2 bases at J, leaving 4 bases unmatched. The CDR3 is 14 residues long. The V gene's germline CDR1 is DFQATT and CDR2 SNEGSKA (reference sequence). CDR3 residues: CSAGRTGGNQPQHF. The CDR3 DNA reads TGCAGTGCTGGGCGGACAGGGGGCAATCAGCCCCAGCATTTT.

This sequence joins TRBV6-2 or TRBV6-3 and TRBJ2-3; 11 nucleotides align to TRBD2. From germline, CDR1 is MNHEY and CDR2 SVGEGT. CDR3 length: 15 amino acids. Losses at the gene ends were 6 bases for V and 6 bases for J; bases not matched to a gene: 8. CDR3 sequence: CASRSGLAGRDTQYF. CDR3 bases: TGTGCCAGCAGATCCGGACTAGCGGGCAGGGATACGCAGTATTTT.

This chain uses TRBV28 with TRBJ2-7; 10 bases match TRBD1. This CDR3 comprises 14 residues. Unmatched junction bases numbered 4, after V lost 7 bases and J lost 1 base. Germline CDR1 and CDR2: MDHEN and SYDVKM. CDR3: CASTRTGGSYEQYF. CDR3 DNA: TGTGCCAGCACCCGGACAGGGGGGTCCTACGAGCAGTACTTC.

V gene TRBV6-2 or TRBV6-3 combines with J gene TRBJ2-3; no definite D call. Trimming took 7 bases from V and 4 from J, leaving 12 bases between them. Germline V gives CDR1 MNHEY, CDR2 SVGEGT. The CDR3 covers 13 residues. The CDR3: CASNRVGSDTQYF. DNA of the CDR3: TGTGCCAGCAATAGGGTGGGCTCAGATACGCAGTATTTT.

A few counts support this clonotype. V is TRBV9 and J is TRBJ2-5; no clear D gene. V was clipped by 0 bases and J by 4 bases, with 10 bases between them. The germline CDR1 and CDR2 sequences are SGDLS and YYNGEE. The CDR3 is 14 residues long. The CDR3 protein is CASSVGITTETQYF. The CDR3 bases are TGTGCCAGCAGCGTAGGAATAACTACAGAGACCCAGTACTTC.

The V gene is TRBV7-2, the J gene TRBJ1-1; TRBD1 agrees at 7 bases. This CDR3 comprises 16 residues. Germline-derived CDR1 and CDR2 are SGHTA and FQGNSA. The junction had 10 bases not matched to a gene; V was cut back by 5 bases and J by 1 base. CDR3 residues: CASSPAAGQRNTEAFF. CDR3 in DNA: TGTGCCAGCAGCCCCGCCGCGGGACAGCGGAACACTGAAGCTTTCTTT.

The CDR3 is CASSYYIENEQFF. CDR3 DNA: TGTGCCAGCAGCTACTACATCGAGAATGAGCAGTTCTTC. The V and J genes are TRBV7-2 and TRBJ2-1, with unresolved D. In germline, CDR1 is SGHTA, CDR2 FQGNSA. The CDR3 covers 13 residues. V was clipped by 4 bases and J by 7 bases, with 11 bases between them.

This clonotype came up a few times. V usage is TRBV5-1 and J usage is TRBJ1-6, with D uncertain. Germline V lookup: CDR1 SGHRS, CDR2 YFSETQ. The CDR3 sequence is 15 residues long. With 0 bases removed from V and 7 bases from J, the gap between germline ends came to 11 bases. The CDR3 nucleotides read TGCGCCAGCAGCTTGGAATTGGGCGGGAATTCACCCCTCCACTTT. Amino acid sequence: CASSLELGGNSPLHF.

The sample holds a few counts of this clonotype. The chain uses TRBV12-3 or TRBV12-4 and TRBJ2-7; TRBD1 aligns across 8 bases. J gave up 9 bases and V 3 bases, and 10 bases lay outside the gene matches. The CDR3 spans 14 residues. The CDR3 sequence: CASSFHQGQGWQYF. For the CDR3, the DNA is TGTGCCAGCAGTTTCCACCAAGGACAGGGCTGGCAGTACTTC.

This clonotype was observed a handful of times. The chain recombines TRBV20-1 with TRBJ1-5; D gene ambiguous. The V end lost 3 bases, the J end lost 3 bases, and 15 bases lay between the germline ends. The CDR3 runs 15 residues. Germline CDR1 reads DFQATT; CDR2 reads SNEGSKA (reference sequence). The CDR3 DNA reads as TGCAGTGCTAGTTCGGCCCGGCAGCCCAATCAGCCCCAGCATTTT. Translating gives CSASSARQPNQPQHF.

The rearrangement joins TRBV12-5 to TRBJ2-3; no firm D call. CDR1 and CDR2 (germline): LGHNT, FRNRAP. CDR3 size: 14 residues. Between the trimmed V and J ends, which lost 1 base and 2 bases, there was a span of 7 bases. The CDR3 sequence: CASGLERVTDTQYF. The CDR3 DNA reads as TGTGCTAGTGGTTTGGAAAGGGTCACAGATACGCAGTATTTT.

V is TRBV20-1 and J is TRBJ1-3; no clear D gene. Per germline, CDR1 DFQATT and CDR2 SNEGSKA (reference sequence). The CDR3 runs to 15 residues. The ends were cut back, 1 base at V and 0 bases at J, with 10 bases in the middle. CDR3 sequence reads: CSARVGGISGNTIYF. In nucleotides, the CDR3 is TGCAGTGCTAGAGTGGGCGGAATCTCTGGAAACACCATATATTTT.

The J gene is TRBJ2-1, the V gene TRBV6-5; TRBD2 is a possible D gene (6 bases). The J call is doubtful: the DNA matches TRBJ2-7 better. The CDR3 consists of 16 residues. In germline, CDR1 is MNHEY, CDR2 SVGAGI. CDR3 residues: CATSQTVGGYYNEQYF. The CDR3 DNA is TGTGCCACCTCCCAGACGGTTGGGGGGTACTACAATGAGCAGTACTTC.